The T cell receptor (beta chain) under discussion was sequenced for a study of human T cells and chemical hapten exposure. Study-level background: Patch tests of 0.01% DPC on the upper back were read at 6 days.

This clonotype was picked up a small number of times. Stated time point: patch test 2, 6 weeks after DPC sensitization. Treatment meaning: therapeutic diphenylcyclopropenone sensitization with weekly scalp DPC. Alopecia patients between 18 and 70 years old and suitable for DPC were used as donors. V was pared by 3 bases and J by 5 bases, with 4 bases between. This CDR3 spans 11 amino acids. Germline V gene lookup returns CDR1 LNHNV and CDR2 YYDKDF (reference sequence). In TCRdb, the RACE reads were re-called with MiXCR into one record per CDR3 protein. Of about 84,000 distinct CDR3 sequences detected, roughly a tenth appear once; the ten largest clones hold around 5%.

The chain links TRBV15 to TRBJ2-5; D unclear. The material was whole blood, obtained in connection with sensitization to the hapten diphenylcyclopropenone (DPC). This sequence was found in a woman between 50 and 59 years old with alopecia areata. Some clones in this sample may be carry-over from other donors' samples. The CDR3 here is CATSREETQYF. For the CDR3, the DNA is TGTGCCACCAGCAGGGAGGAGACCCAGTACTTC.